This is a list of T cell receptor beta chains from one sample in a study of blood T cell repertoires in COVID-19. The assay was immunoSEQ multiplex PCR, and TCRdb's table has in-frame clones only and misses some. The sample includes roughly 250,000 clones, around 90% of them seen just once. The sample was peripheral blood. The receptors originated from a man aged 25 to 45 with COVID-19, enrolled during active disease. Each CDR3 is given without its conserved first and last residue. Fields, in order: J gene, V gene, CDR3 protein.

J gene: TRBJ1-2; V gene: TRBV5-4; CDR3 protein: ASSLSGNGYT
J gene: TRBJ2-1; V gene: TRBV21-1; CDR3 protein: ASSPGLAGGRYNEQF
J gene: TRBJ1-2; V gene: TRBV30; CDR3 protein: AWSAGTGDGGYT
J gene: TRBJ1-2; V gene: TRBV6-5; CDR3 protein: ASSYSGTDNYGYT
J gene: TRBJ2-5; V gene: TRBV12-3/TRBV12-4; CDR3 protein: ASSSLETQY
J gene: TRBJ1-2; V gene: TRBV2; CDR3 protein: ASSAGQGAFYGYT
J gene: TRBJ1-2; V gene: TRBV6-5; CDR3 protein: ASSYLDRRYGYT
J gene: TRBJ2-5; V gene: TRBV2; CDR3 protein: ASRGQGETQY
J gene: TRBJ1-2; V gene: TRBV30; CDR3 protein: AWSPPHFNYGYT
J gene: TRBJ1-3; V gene: TRBV11-3; CDR3 protein: ASSLGQVGNTIY
J gene: TRBJ1-2; V gene: TRBV28; CDR3 protein: ASIPAWGRGYT
J gene: TRBJ1-4; V gene: TRBV3-1/TRBV3-2; CDR3 protein: ASSQDLNEKLF
J gene: TRBJ2-5; V gene: TRBV2; CDR3 protein: ASSAPSGKIQETQY
J gene: TRBJ1-1; V gene: TRBV12-5; CDR3 protein: ASGLVGQGDTEAF
J gene: TRBJ1-1; V gene: TRBV5-1; CDR3 protein: ASSLNVGTANTEAF
J gene: TRBJ2-2; V gene: TRBV7-3; CDR3 protein: ASSLTRGTGELF
J gene: TRBJ1-1; V gene: TRBV3-1/TRBV3-2; CDR3 protein: ASSQVTGEAF
J gene: TRBJ1-5; V gene: TRBV30; CDR3 protein: AYENSGNQPQH
J gene: TRBJ1-4; V gene: TRBV7-2; CDR3 protein: ASSRIPSGWGEKLF
J gene: TRBJ1-5; V gene: TRBV3-1/TRBV3-2; CDR3 protein: ASSRERGQPQH
J gene: TRBJ2-1; V gene: TRBV5-1; CDR3 protein: ASRSTGDRSDEQF
J gene: TRBJ2-3; V gene: TRBV4-1; CDR3 protein: ASSQDPSGGLRTQY
J gene: TRBJ2-3; V gene: TRBV4-1; CDR3 protein: ASSQGNGGPTDTQY
J gene: TRBJ2-2; V gene: TRBV12-5; CDR3 protein: ASGLVLAGGTGELF
J gene: TRBJ1-3; V gene: TRBV7-9; CDR3 protein: ASSDSGQGHTIY
J gene: TRBJ1-1; V gene: TRBV7-9; CDR3 protein: ASSPLAGYTEAF
J gene: TRBJ1-5; V gene: TRBV7-2; CDR3 protein: ASGLRPDSQNQPQH
J gene: TRBJ1-4; V gene: TRBV18; CDR3 protein: ASSTGSNEKLF
J gene: TRBJ2-3; V gene: TRBV14; CDR3 protein: ASSQGEDTQY
J gene: TRBJ1-1; V gene: TRBV30; CDR3 protein: AWSRDRGTEAF
J gene: TRBJ1-4; V gene: TRBV3-1/TRBV3-2; CDR3 protein: ASSQASGGEKLF
J gene: TRBJ1-5; V gene: TRBV7-2; CDR3 protein: ASSYTWGDNQPQH